This TCR beta chain comes out of a study of cytomegalovirus exposure and HLA in healthy donors. The protocol was immunoSEQ multiplex PCR, while the TCRdb copy is restricted to in-frame clones and leaves out a portion. The repertoire holds about 120,000 clones, with 88% as singletons. Study outcomes and limitations: Rare TCR sequences predominated, though certain public TCRs were found in many donors.

Separate from the approximately 700-subject first cohort was the approximately 130-subject validation cohort, to which the donors belonged. Note on this clone: Antigen unknown.

The V gene's germline CDR1 is SGHNT and CDR2 YENEEA. The V and J ends lost 5 bases and 4 bases respectively, with 14 bases between them. CDR3 size: 14 residues. J is TRBJ1-1 and V is TRBV11-3; tentative D call: TRBD1 (6 bases). This receptor was identified in a man aged 18 to 30 in good health and CMV-seronegative. Sequenced input: PBMCs. CDR3 nucleotides: TGTGCCAGCAGCCACCAAGGGGGTTCCACTGAAGCTTTCTTT. As protein: CASSHQGGSTEAFF.